This T cell receptor (beta chain) appears in the sequencing data of a study of cytomegalovirus exposure and HLA in healthy donors. The wider study: Some 85 million unique TCRs, all from HLA-typed donors, were included in an early release of the data. Whole-study findings and limits: Later, an analysis found that common viral pathogens appeared to be linked with several of the most significant clusters. HLA alleles were associated with some 16,000 TCR beta sequences in a later analysis at 0.05 false discovery rate. Rarity held for most TCR sequences, but there were some public TCRs that occurred in many donors.

PCR employed 60 Vbeta and 13 Jbeta primers. TCRdb keeps only in-frame clones here, not all; method: immunoSEQ multiplex PCR. The sample has more than 85,000 clones; roughly three quarters are singletons. Germline values: CDR1 SQVTM, CDR2 ANQGSEA. The CDR3 is 13 residues long. With 1 base clipped from V and 6 bases from J, the junction kept 2 bases outside the gene matches. Comments on this clone: The antigen remains unidentified.

The chain joins TRBV29-1 to TRBJ2-2, with TRBD1 matching over 7 bases. The sequenced material came from PBMCs. This TCR was sampled from a male donor in good health and CMV-seropositive. CDR3 amino acids: CSVEGQGPGELFF. The DNA of the CDR3 is TGCAGCGTTGAAGGACAGGGCCCCGGGGAGCTGTTTTTT.